This T cell receptor (beta chain) was obtained from a study of GPR56 and killer-like receptors on CD4 memory cells (dated by TCRdb to about 2019). In terms of the full investigation: According to the study's proposal, human CD4+ memory T-cell differentiation and cytokine production potential are marked by the progressive acquisition of KLRB1, KLRG1, GPR56 and then KLRF1. The study described its healthy blood donors as age-matched to the liver disease patients, who had a median age of about 70 years. What the work shows at the level of the full study, not this receptor alone: Low clonal frequency was observed in the marker-negative population, and a progressive increase in clonal frequency, with a corresponding decrease in TCRbeta diversity, was observed along the proposed pathway. Clones dominating late populations 4 and 5 were also found in early populations 1 and 2, which the authors took as evidence for linear differentiation. Rather than covering full repertoires, the diversity and similarity analyses were limited to the 100 most expanded clones in each population. Overlap of TCR repertoires was observed especially between the late populations 4 and 5, and partly population 3.

TCRdb lists the instrument as Illumina HiSeq 2500. To build sequencing libraries, a previously published PCR protocol was used to amplify the recombined TCRbeta locus. The study's own analysis went as follows. Reads whose average quality score was below 30 were removed, and the reads that remained were processed with IMSEQ. Clonotypes were defined by Vbeta gene, Jbeta gene and CDR3 amino acid sequence. The Morisita-Horn index, computed on the top 100 expanded clones, was used to measure repertoire overlap between populations. Renyi diversity profiles calculated on the top 100 expanded clones were used to assess clonal diversity. Through TCRdb reprocessing, the reads give one entry per CDR3 protein sequence; DNA is omitted. V and J calls and clone size were set by TCRdb, not the authors. This sample's listing comprises approximately 2,900 distinct CDR3 sequences. The ten largest clones capture roughly 3.4% of the sample.

As for this clonotype: Its antigen is still unknown.

Before TCRbeta sequencing, fluorescence-activated cell sorting was used to enrich five KLR/GPR56-defined CD4+ populations. To test a linear memory differentiation pathway, the researchers sequenced TCRbeta repertoires from five CD4+ T-cell subsets that were defined by expression of KLRB1, KLRG1, GPR56 and KLRF1. TCR-sequenced cells came from peripheral blood of healthy control individuals, reported as five donors in the TCRbeta analysis figure. Heparinized peripheral blood was collected, and every sample was processed within one hour of retrieval. To isolate peripheral blood mononuclear cells, blood was diluted 1:2 in PBS and put through Biocoll density gradient centrifugation at room temperature. CD4+ T cells were enriched from freshly isolated PBMCs by magnetic sorting with anti-CD4 MicroBeads before flow sorting. A BD FACSAria II was used to sort CD4+ T cells enriched from PBMCs of healthy donors according to marker expression. Surface staining used anti-KLRB1 clone 191B8, anti-KLRF1 clone 4A4.D10 and anti-KLRG1 clone REA261 antibodies from Miltenyi Biotec.

Including the terminal cysteine and phenylalanine, the CDR3 comprises 16 residues. DNA for this receptor is not on file. The germline V gene (reference sequence) sets CDR1 to DFQATT and CDR2 to SNEGSKA. The sequencing input was memory CD4+ T cells from blood. The chain is assembled from TRBV20-1 and TRBJ1-2; checking the TCRdb D call of TRBD1 is not possible without DNA. This TCR derives from a human donor in good health. Here the CDR3 is given as CSARDITGQRGYGYTF.